This T cell receptor beta chain was profiled in a study of cytomegalovirus exposure and HLA in healthy donors. Concerning this clone itself: Its antigen remains unidentified.

Germline V gene sequence: CDR1 MNHEY, CDR2 SVGAGI. V was cut by 2 bases and J by 2 bases, with 10 bases left in between. The CDR3 runs to 15 residues. General observations from the study: Later findings reportedly placed an Asian-associated ancestry cluster below the 666-donor mean for N-insertions. Analyses of presence/absence relied on an assumption of roughly uniform sequencing depth across donors.

A multiplex PCR was run with 60 Vbeta primers and 13 Jbeta primers. Measured with immunoSEQ multiplex PCR; TCRdb has only the in-frame clones, and not every one. The sample has about 140,000 clones, roughly 70% seen once; the top ten hold approximately 3%. Unrecorded immune exposures were likely, despite nominal health at sampling. This TCR derives from a male donor in good health and CMV-seronegative. The J gene is TRBJ2-1, the V gene TRBV6-5, with D perhaps TRBD1 (6 bases). Sequenced material: PBMCs. The CDR3 loop is CASSYGTPPYNEQFF. In nucleotides, the CDR3 is TGTGCCAGCAGTTACGGGACACCACCCTACAATGAGCAGTTCTTC.